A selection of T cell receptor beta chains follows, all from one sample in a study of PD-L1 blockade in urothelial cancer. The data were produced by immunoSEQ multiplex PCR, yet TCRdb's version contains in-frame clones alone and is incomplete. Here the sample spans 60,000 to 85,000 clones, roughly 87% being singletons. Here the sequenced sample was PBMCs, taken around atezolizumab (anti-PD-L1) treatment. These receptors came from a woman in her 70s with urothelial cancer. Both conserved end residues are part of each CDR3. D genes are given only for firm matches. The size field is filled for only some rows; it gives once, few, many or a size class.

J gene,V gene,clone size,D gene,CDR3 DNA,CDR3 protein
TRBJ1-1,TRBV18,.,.,TGTGCCAGCTCACCACCCGGTTCAGGGGACACTGAAGCTTTCTTT,CASSPPGSGDTEAFF
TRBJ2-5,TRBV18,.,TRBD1,TGTGCCAGCTCACCATTCGGACAGGGCCAAGAGACCCAGTACTTC,CASSPFGQGQETQYF
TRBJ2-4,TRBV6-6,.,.,TGTGCCAGCAGTTTGACAGTAGCCAAAAACATTCAGTACTTC,CASSLTVAKNIQYF
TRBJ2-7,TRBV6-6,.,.,TGTGCCAGCAGCCGACCCGACGGTCGAGGTACCTACGAGCAGTACTTC,CASSRPDGRGTYEQYF
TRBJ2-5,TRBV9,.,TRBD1,TGTGCCAGCAGCGAGACAGGGGGTTATGGTCAAGAGACCCAGTACTTC,CASSETGGYGQETQYF
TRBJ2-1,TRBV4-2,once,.,TGTGCCAGCAGCCAAGATTTAGCGCGTCGAGACAATGAGCAGTTCTTC,CASSQDLARRDNEQFF
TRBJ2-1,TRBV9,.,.,TGTGCCAGCAGCACCCTGGGGCTAGCGGAGCAGTTCTTC,CASSTLGLAEQFF
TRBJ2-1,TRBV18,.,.,TGTGCCAGCTCACCCCGGACTATGAGCTCCTACAATGAGCAGTTCTTC,CASSPRTMSSYNEQFF
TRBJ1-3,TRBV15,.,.,TGTGCCACCAGCAGAGACTTTGGAAACACCATATATTTT,CATSRDFGNTIYF
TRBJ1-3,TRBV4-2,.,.,TGTGCCAGCAGCCAAGCGGGGGGGGTACCTGGAAACACCATATATTTT,CASSQAGGVPGNTIYF
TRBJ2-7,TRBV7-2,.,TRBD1,TGTGCCAGCAGCCGGGACAGGGACTCCTACGAGCAGTACTTC,CASSRDRDSYEQYF
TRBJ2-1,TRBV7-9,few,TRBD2,TGTGCCAGCAGCTTAGCGAGCGGGAAAAATGAGCAGTTCTTC,CASSLASGKNEQFF
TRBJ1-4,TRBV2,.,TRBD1,TGTGCCAGCAGTGGACAGGGGGCAACTAATGAAAAACTGTTTTTT,CASSGQGATNEKLFF
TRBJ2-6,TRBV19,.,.,TGTGCCAGTAGTACGGGGATTTCTGGGGCCAACGTCCTGACTTTC,CASSTGISGANVLTF
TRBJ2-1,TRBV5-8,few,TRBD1,TGTGCCAGCAGCTTTGGCAGGGGGCCTGAGCAGTTCTTC,CASSFGRGPEQFF
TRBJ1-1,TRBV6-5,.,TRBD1,TGTGCCAGCAGAAAGACAGGGGTAGACACTGAAGCTTTCTTT,CASRKTGVDTEAFF
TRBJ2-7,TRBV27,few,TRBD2,TGTGCCAGCAGGGTCGGGAGGGCCCCCTACGAGCAGTACTTC,CASRVGRAPYEQYF
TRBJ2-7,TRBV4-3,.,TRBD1,TGCGCCAGCAGCCAAGCACCGGGACAGGGGTCCTACGAGCAGTACTTC,CASSQAPGQGSYEQYF
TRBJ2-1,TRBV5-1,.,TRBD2,TGCGCCAGCAGCGTGGGACTAGCGGAAGGAAATGAGCAGTTCTTC,CASSVGLAEGNEQFF
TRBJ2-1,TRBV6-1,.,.,TGTGCCAGCAGCCAGAACAATGAGCAGTTCTTC,CASSQNNEQFF
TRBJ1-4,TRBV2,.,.,TGTGCCAGCAGTGTACTAACCTCATCAACTAATGAAAAACTGTTTTTT,CASSVLTSSTNEKLFF
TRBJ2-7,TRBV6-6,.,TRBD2,TGTGCCAGCACCACAAGCGGGGGGGCCTACGAGCAGTACTTC,CASTTSGGAYEQYF
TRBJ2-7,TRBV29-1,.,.,TGCAGCGTTGCTCACGGGACACTCGAGCAGTACTTC,CSVAHGTLEQYF
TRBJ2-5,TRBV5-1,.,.,TGCGCCAGCAGCTTAGCCCTCGACACAGAGACCCAGTACTTC,CASSLALDTETQYF
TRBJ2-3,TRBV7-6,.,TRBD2,TGTGCCAGCAGCCCCCGAGCGGGGGGGCCGACAGATACGCAGTATTTT,CASSPRAGGPTDTQYF
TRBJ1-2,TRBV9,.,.,TGTGCCAGCAGCCCCCGAGAGGTTCTGCAGAATAACTATGGCTACACCTTC,CASSPREVLQNNYGYTF
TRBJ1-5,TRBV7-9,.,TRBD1,TGTGCCAGCAGCTTAATCCCAGGACAGGGGTCTCCCAGCAATCAGCCCCAGCATTTT,CASSLIPGQGSPSNQPQHF
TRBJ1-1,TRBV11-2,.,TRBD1,TGTGCCAGCAGCTTAAGGTTCGGGACAGTGAACACTGAAGCTTTCTTT,CASSLRFGTVNTEAFF
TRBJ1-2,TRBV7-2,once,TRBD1,TGTGCCAGCAGCCACCGGGACAGGGTTAGCTATGGCTACACCTTC,CASSHRDRVSYGYTF
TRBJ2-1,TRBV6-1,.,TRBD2,TGTGCCAGCAGGACCATAGCGGGAGGGGTTGAGCAGTTCTTC,CASRTIAGGVEQFF
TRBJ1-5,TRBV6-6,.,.,TGTGCCAGCAGTTACTCCAGGAACGGATATCAGCCCCAGCATTTT,CASSYSRNGYQPQHF
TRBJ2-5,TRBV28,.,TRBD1,TGTGCCAGCAGCACCTATCTGGGACAGGGGGTGGAAGAGACCCAGTACTTC,CASSTYLGQGVEETQYF
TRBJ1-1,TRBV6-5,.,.,TGTGCCAGCAGTTACGCAGGGGTTGGAGTCACTGAAGCTTTCTTT,CASSYAGVGVTEAFF
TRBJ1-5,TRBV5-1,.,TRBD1,TGCGCCAGCAGCTTGGGGGACAGGGAAACGGGTATGGATCAGCCCCAGCATTTT,CASSLGDRETGMDQPQHF
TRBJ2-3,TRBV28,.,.,TGTGCCAGCAGTTTTCAGTCTAGCGTTAGCACAGATACGCAGTATTTT,CASSFQSSVSTDTQYF
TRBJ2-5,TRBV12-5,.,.,TGTGCTAGTGGTTATTCGGAGACCCAGTACTTC,CASGYSETQYF
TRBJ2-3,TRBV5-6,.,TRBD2,TGTGCCAGCAGCTTCATCTTGGGCGGGGGGTCTCCCCGCACAGATACGCAGTATTTT,CASSFILGGGSPRTDTQYF
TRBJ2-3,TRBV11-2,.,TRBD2,TGTGCCAGCAGCTTACGGCGCAGCGGGAGAGAGTATGGCACAGATACGCAGTATTTT,CASSLRRSGREYGTDTQYF
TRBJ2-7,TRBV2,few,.,TGTGCCACCCGACGGACTTTCTCCTACGAGCAGTACTTC,CATRRTFSYEQYF
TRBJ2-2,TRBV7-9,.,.,TGTGCCAGCAGCTTTGGACATCCGAACACCGGGGAGCTGTTTTTT,CASSFGHPNTGELFF
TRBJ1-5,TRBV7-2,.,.,TGTGCCAGCAGCCGCGGGTTAACGCTGAATCAGCCCCAGCATTTT,CASSRGLTLNQPQHF
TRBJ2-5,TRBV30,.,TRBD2,TGTGCCTGGACCCCGTCCCATGGGCGGGGGGGGGCGGAGACCCAGTACTTC,CAWTPSHGRGGAETQYF
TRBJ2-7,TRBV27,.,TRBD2,TGTGCCAGCAGCTTCGCCGGGACTAGCTACGAGCAGTACTTC,CASSFAGTSYEQYF
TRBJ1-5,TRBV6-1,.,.,TGTGCCATTCAGCGGGCCCCCCCGAACGGCCAGCCCCAGCATTTT,CAIQRAPPNGQPQHF
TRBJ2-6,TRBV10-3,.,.,TGTGCCATCAGTGAGTCGAATGGGGGGTTAGGGGCCAACGTCCTGACTTTC,CAISESNGGLGANVLTF
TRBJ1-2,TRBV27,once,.,TGTGCCAGCAGGCGCGGGGGCTCGGTGGACTATGGCTACACCTTC,CASRRGGSVDYGYTF
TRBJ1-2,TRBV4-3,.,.,TGCGCCAGCAGCCAAGATATTACTACTTCCGATGGCTACACCTTC,CASSQDITTSDGYTF
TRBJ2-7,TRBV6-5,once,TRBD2,TGTGCCAGCAGTTACAGTAGCGGGGCTACGTCCTACGAGCAGTACTTC,CASSYSSGATSYEQYF
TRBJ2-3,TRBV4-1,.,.,TGCGCCAGCAGCCATGGTACAGGGTCGGATACGCAGTATTTT,CASSHGTGSDTQYF
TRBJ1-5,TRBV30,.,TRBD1,TGTGCCTGGAGTGAAGTGGGACAGGGGGCAGAGCAGCCCCAGCATTTT,CAWSEVGQGAEQPQHF
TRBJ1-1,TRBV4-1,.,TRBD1,TGCGCCAGCAGCATACTTCCGGGACAGGGGAACACTGAAGCTTTCTTT,CASSILPGQGNTEAFF
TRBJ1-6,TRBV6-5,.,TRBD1,TGTGCCAGCAGTTCGCCGGGACAGGGCAACTCACCCCTCCACTTT,CASSSPGQGNSPLHF
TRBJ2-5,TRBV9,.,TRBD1,TGTGCCAGCAGCGTCGAGGGGGCTGTAGGAGAGACCCAGTACTTC,CASSVEGAVGETQYF
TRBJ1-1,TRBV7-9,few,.,TGTGCCAGCAGGCAGGGTATTGAAGCTTTCTTT,CASRQGIEAFF
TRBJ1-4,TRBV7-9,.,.,TGTGCCAGCAGCCCCGGGACTCTTAATGAAAAACTGTTTTTT,CASSPGTLNEKLFF
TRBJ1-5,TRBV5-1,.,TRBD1,TGCGCCAGCAGCCCCGGACAGGGGGCCAATCAGCCCCAGCATTTT,CASSPGQGANQPQHF
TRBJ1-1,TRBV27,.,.,TGTGCCAGCAGTTTAAGGGGGTCGACTGAAGCTTTCTTT,CASSLRGSTEAFF
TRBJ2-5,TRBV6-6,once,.,TGTGCCAGCAGTTACTCGGTTCAGGCAGGCCAAGAGACCCAGTACTTC,CASSYSVQAGQETQYF
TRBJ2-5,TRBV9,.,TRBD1,TGTGCCAGCAACACCGGGACAGGGGACCAAGAGACCCAGTACTTC,CASNTGTGDQETQYF